Listed below are T cell receptor beta chains from one sample, sequenced in a study of blood T cell repertoires in COVID-19. The method was immunoSEQ multiplex PCR; TCRdb's version includes in-frame clones alone and lacks a portion of them. The repertoire holds about 260,000 clones, about 88% seen once, with under 2.5% in the top ten. The specimen sequenced was peripheral blood. The source of these receptors is a man under 40 with active or convalescent COVID-19. The CDR3 runs from the conserved cysteine through the conserved F or W. Fields, in order: CDR3 protein, CDR3 DNA, J gene, D gene, V gene, clone size. A D gene is named only where the DNA matches it firmly. Only some rows state a clone size, as once, few, many or a class for expanded clones.

cdr3_aa: CAISEGQNYEQYF
cdr3_nt: TGTGCCATCAGTGAGGGACAGAACTACGAGCAGTACTTC
j_call: TRBJ2-7
d_call: NA
v_call: TRBV10-3
clone_size: once

cdr3_aa: CASSYSSVYNEQFF
cdr3_nt: TGTGCCAGCAGCTACAGCTCTGTTTACAATGAGCAGTTCTTC
j_call: TRBJ2-1
d_call: NA
v_call: TRBV7-9
clone_size: NA

cdr3_aa: CASSITPVTLYGYTF
cdr3_nt: TGTGCCAGTAGTATCACCCCAGTGACTCTATATGGCTACACCTTC
j_call: TRBJ1-2
d_call: NA
v_call: TRBV19
clone_size: NA

cdr3_aa: CASSATSGGDTQYF
cdr3_nt: TGTGCCAGCAGCGCCACTAGCGGGGGAGATACGCAGTATTTT
j_call: TRBJ2-3
d_call: TRBD2
v_call: TRBV7-9
clone_size: NA

cdr3_aa: CASSLTSGGLPDTQYF
cdr3_nt: TGTGCCAGCAGCTTAACCAGCGGGGGGCTGCCAGATACGCAGTATTTT
j_call: TRBJ2-3
d_call: TRBD2
v_call: TRBV7-2
clone_size: NA

cdr3_aa: CASDGKKRQFF
cdr3_nt: TGTGCCAGCGACGGGAAGAAGAGACAGTTCTTC
j_call: TRBJ2-1
d_call: NA
v_call: TRBV6-6
clone_size: NA

cdr3_aa: CASRLVGQGNYGYTF
cdr3_nt: NA
j_call: TRBJ1-2
d_call: NA
v_call: TRBV12-2
clone_size: NA

cdr3_aa: CASSQESYRISSYEQYF
cdr3_nt: TGCGCCAGCAGCCAAGAATCGTACAGGATAAGCTCCTACGAGCAGTACTTC
j_call: TRBJ2-7
d_call: NA
v_call: TRBV4-1
clone_size: NA

cdr3_aa: CASSFPNRGGTGELFF
cdr3_nt: TGTGCCAGCAGTTTCCCTAACAGGGGGGGGACCGGGGAGCTGTTTTTT
j_call: TRBJ2-2
d_call: NA
v_call: TRBV27
clone_size: NA

cdr3_aa: CASSIGQGYEKLFF
cdr3_nt: TGTGCCAGCAGCATAGGACAGGGTTATGAAAAACTGTTTTTT
j_call: TRBJ1-4
d_call: TRBD1
v_call: TRBV5-8
clone_size: NA

cdr3_aa: CASLDPAGLTDTQYF
cdr3_nt: TGTGCCAGCTTGGACCCAGCGGGGCTCACAGATACGCAGTATTTT
j_call: TRBJ2-3
d_call: TRBD2
v_call: TRBV6-5
clone_size: once

cdr3_aa: CASSVQHTNTEAFF
cdr3_nt: TGTGCCAGCAGCGTACAACACACGAACACTGAAGCTTTCTTT
j_call: TRBJ1-1
d_call: NA
v_call: TRBV7-2
clone_size: NA

cdr3_aa: CASSQVPFSGNTIYF
cdr3_nt: TGCGCCAGCAGCCAAGTTCCGTTCTCTGGAAACACCATATATTTT
j_call: TRBJ1-3
d_call: NA
v_call: TRBV4-1
clone_size: NA

cdr3_aa: CASSLEGARVRSPLHF
cdr3_nt: TGTGCCAGCAGCCTAGAAGGGGCGCGAGTAAGGTCACCCCTCCACTTT
j_call: TRBJ1-6
d_call: NA
v_call: TRBV7-8
clone_size: NA

cdr3_aa: CASSYGWSYEQYF
cdr3_nt: TGTGCCAGCAGTTACGGCTGGTCCTACGAGCAGTACTTC
j_call: TRBJ2-7
d_call: NA
v_call: TRBV6-5
clone_size: NA

cdr3_aa: CASSLEALAGYNEQFF
cdr3_nt: TGTGCCAGCAGCTTAGAGGCCCTAGCGGGATACAATGAGCAGTTCTTC
j_call: TRBJ2-1
d_call: TRBD2
v_call: TRBV7-8
clone_size: NA

cdr3_aa: CASSPGGQPEQYF
cdr3_nt: TGTGCCAGCTCACCTGGGGGACAGCCAGAGCAGTACTTC
j_call: TRBJ2-7
d_call: TRBD1
v_call: TRBV18
clone_size: NA

cdr3_aa: CASTQIPDRAKAFF
cdr3_nt: TGCGCCAGCACCCAAATCCCGGACAGGGCGAAAGCTTTCTTT
j_call: TRBJ1-1
d_call: TRBD1
v_call: TRBV10-2
clone_size: NA

cdr3_aa: CASSPREGSGNQPQHF
cdr3_nt: TGTGCCAGTAGTCCAAGGGAGGGGTCGGGCAATCAGCCCCAGCATTTT
j_call: TRBJ1-5
d_call: NA
v_call: TRBV19
clone_size: NA

cdr3_aa: CASSLQGMSYNEQFF
cdr3_nt: TGTGCCAGCAGCTTACAGGGCATGTCCTACAATGAGCAGTTCTTC
j_call: TRBJ2-1
d_call: NA
v_call: TRBV3-1/TRBV3-2
clone_size: NA

cdr3_aa: CATGSQQGTYNSPLHF
cdr3_nt: TGTGCCACCGGGTCGCAACAGGGTACCTATAATTCACCCCTCCACTTT
j_call: TRBJ1-6
d_call: NA
v_call: TRBV27
clone_size: NA

cdr3_aa: CASSLRATYSTTDTQYF
cdr3_nt: TGCGCCAGCAGCCTCAGGGCGACCTATTCTACCACAGATACGCAGTATTTT
j_call: TRBJ2-3
d_call: NA
v_call: TRBV5-1
clone_size: once

cdr3_aa: CASSESQASYEQYF
cdr3_nt: TGCGCCAGCAGTGAGTCACAGGCCTCCTACGAGCAGTACTTC
j_call: TRBJ2-7
d_call: NA
v_call: TRBV10-1
clone_size: NA

cdr3_aa: CASSSILAGEETQYF
cdr3_nt: TGTGCCAGCAGCTCCATACTAGCGGGGGAAGAGACCCAGTACTTC
j_call: TRBJ2-5
d_call: TRBD2
v_call: TRBV7-2
clone_size: NA

cdr3_aa: CASSPSPSATDTQYF
cdr3_nt: TGTGCCAGCAGCCCGAGTCCTAGCGCCACAGATACGCAGTATTTT
j_call: TRBJ2-3
d_call: NA
v_call: TRBV5-6
clone_size: NA

cdr3_aa: CASSLGRQETQYF
cdr3_nt: TGTGCCAGCAGCTTGGGGAGGCAAGAGACCCAGTACTTC
j_call: TRBJ2-5
d_call: NA
v_call: TRBV7-8
clone_size: NA

cdr3_aa: CASSFLGQGMSPLHF
cdr3_nt: TGCGCCAGCAGCTTTCTGGGACAGGGAATGTCACCCCTCCACTTT
j_call: TRBJ1-6
d_call: TRBD1
v_call: TRBV5-1
clone_size: once

cdr3_aa: CASSSRGQMNTEAFF
cdr3_nt: TGTGCCAGCAGCTCCAGGGGGCAGATGAACACTGAAGCTTTCTTT
j_call: TRBJ1-1
d_call: TRBD1
v_call: TRBV11-2
clone_size: NA

cdr3_aa: CAVKGTGRSYEQYF
cdr3_nt: TGTGCCGTAAAGGGGACAGGGCGCTCCTACGAGCAGTACTTC
j_call: TRBJ2-7
d_call: TRBD1
v_call: TRBV5-4
clone_size: NA

cdr3_aa: CAITFDRGDMDEQYF
cdr3_nt: TGTGCCATCACCTTCGACAGGGGAGATATGGACGAGCAGTACTTC
j_call: TRBJ2-7
d_call: TRBD1
v_call: TRBV10-3
clone_size: NA

cdr3_aa: CASSPSSYNEQFF
cdr3_nt: TGTGCCAGCAGTCCGTCCTCCTACAATGAGCAGTTCTTC
j_call: TRBJ2-1
d_call: NA
v_call: TRBV12-3/TRBV12-4
clone_size: NA

cdr3_aa: CASLAYLNTEAFF
cdr3_nt: TGTGCCAGCTTGGCATACCTGAACACTGAAGCTTTCTTT
j_call: TRBJ1-1
d_call: NA
v_call: TRBV12-3/TRBV12-4
clone_size: few

cdr3_aa: CASSEGPLASGGLSTGELFF
cdr3_nt: TGTGCCAGCAGTGAAGGACCCCTAGCTAGCGGGGGCCTTAGTACCGGGGAGCTGTTTTTT
j_call: TRBJ2-2
d_call: TRBD2
v_call: TRBV6-1
clone_size: NA

cdr3_aa: CASSQEFGLAAGELFF
cdr3_nt: TGTGCCAGCAGCCAAGAGTTTGGGCTAGCGGCCGGGGAGCTGTTTTTT
j_call: TRBJ2-2
d_call: TRBD2
v_call: TRBV4-2
clone_size: NA

cdr3_aa: CASSPGQGANGYTF
cdr3_nt: TGCGCCAGCAGCCCAGGACAGGGGGCGAATGGCTACACCTTC
j_call: TRBJ1-2
d_call: TRBD1
v_call: TRBV4-3
clone_size: NA

cdr3_aa: CASSVGASGANVLTF
cdr3_nt: TGTGCCAGCAGCGTAGGCGCCTCTGGGGCCAACGTCCTGACTTTC
j_call: TRBJ2-6
d_call: NA
v_call: TRBV9
clone_size: once

cdr3_aa: CASSLTGTGWNEQFF
cdr3_nt: TGTGCCAGCAGCCTCACCGGGACAGGGTGGAATGAGCAGTTCTTC
j_call: TRBJ2-1
d_call: TRBD1
v_call: TRBV3-1/TRBV3-2
clone_size: once

cdr3_aa: CSASMTSGGAVETQYF
cdr3_nt: TGCAGTGCTAGTATGACTAGCGGGGGGGCAGTTGAGACCCAGTACTTC
j_call: TRBJ2-5
d_call: TRBD2
v_call: TRBV20-1
clone_size: NA

cdr3_aa: CASSYIMNTEAFF
cdr3_nt: TGTGCCAGCAGTTATATTATGAACACTGAAGCTTTCTTT
j_call: TRBJ1-1
d_call: NA
v_call: TRBV16
clone_size: NA

cdr3_aa: CASSYSVWGRTGELFF
cdr3_nt: TGTGCCAGCAGTTACTCGGTCTGGGGGCGGACCGGGGAGCTGTTTTTT
j_call: TRBJ2-2
d_call: NA
v_call: TRBV6-5
clone_size: once

cdr3_aa: CASSLQGDNSPLHF
cdr3_nt: TGTGCCAGCAGTCTACAGGGAGATAATTCACCCCTCCACTTT
j_call: TRBJ1-6
d_call: NA
v_call: TRBV6-5
clone_size: NA

cdr3_aa: CASSSSGGSSGANVLTF
cdr3_nt: TGTGCCAGCAGCTCAAGCGGGGGAAGCTCTGGGGCCAACGTCCTGACTTTC
j_call: TRBJ2-6
d_call: TRBD2
v_call: TRBV5-5
clone_size: NA

cdr3_aa: CVSSLRRGGFDTQYF
cdr3_nt: TGTGTCAGCAGCTTACGGCGGGGGGGCTTCGATACGCAGTATTTT
j_call: TRBJ2-3
d_call: TRBD2
v_call: TRBV13
clone_size: NA

cdr3_aa: CASSQGAGGRTTITDTQYF
cdr3_nt: TGTGCCAGCAGCCAAGGTGCCGGAGGACGAACTACCATTACAGATACGCAGTATTTT
j_call: TRBJ2-3
d_call: NA
v_call: TRBV14
clone_size: NA

cdr3_aa: CASSISLAVSYEQYF
cdr3_nt: TGTGCCAGTAGTATTTCTCTAGCAGTCAGCTACGAGCAGTACTTC
j_call: TRBJ2-7
d_call: NA
v_call: TRBV19
clone_size: NA

cdr3_aa: CASSLGRAAGELFF
cdr3_nt: TGTGCCAGCAGCTTAGGCAGGGCGGCCGGGGAGCTGTTTTTT
j_call: TRBJ2-2
d_call: NA
v_call: TRBV13
clone_size: NA

cdr3_aa: CASSLPAPGQAYNEQFF
cdr3_nt: TGCGCCAGCAGCTTACCCGCCCCGGGACAGGCCTACAATGAGCAGTTCTTC
j_call: TRBJ2-1
d_call: TRBD1
v_call: TRBV5-1
clone_size: once

cdr3_aa: CASSIQRQGRAGNTIYF
cdr3_nt: TGTGCCAGTAGTATTCAAAGACAGGGACGGGCTGGAAACACCATATATTTT
j_call: TRBJ1-3
d_call: TRBD1
v_call: TRBV19
clone_size: NA

cdr3_aa: CASSQTGGSPGNTIYF
cdr3_nt: TGTGCCAGCTCACAAACAGGGGGCTCCCCTGGAAACACCATATATTTT
j_call: TRBJ1-3
d_call: TRBD1
v_call: TRBV18
clone_size: NA

cdr3_aa: CASGGGGAGETQYF
cdr3_nt: TGTGCCAGCGGCGGCGGGGGGGCCGGAGAGACCCAGTACTTC
j_call: TRBJ2-5
d_call: TRBD2
v_call: TRBV7-2
clone_size: NA

cdr3_aa: CASSLYGGKFEEKLFF
cdr3_nt: TGTGCCAGTAGTTTGTACGGAGGGAAATTTGAGGAAAAACTGTTTTTT
j_call: TRBJ1-4
d_call: NA
v_call: TRBV19
clone_size: NA

cdr3_aa: CASSLLARETQYF
cdr3_nt: TGTGCCAGCAGTCTACTAGCGCGGGAGACCCAGTACTTC
j_call: TRBJ2-5
d_call: TRBD2
v_call: TRBV6-6
clone_size: NA